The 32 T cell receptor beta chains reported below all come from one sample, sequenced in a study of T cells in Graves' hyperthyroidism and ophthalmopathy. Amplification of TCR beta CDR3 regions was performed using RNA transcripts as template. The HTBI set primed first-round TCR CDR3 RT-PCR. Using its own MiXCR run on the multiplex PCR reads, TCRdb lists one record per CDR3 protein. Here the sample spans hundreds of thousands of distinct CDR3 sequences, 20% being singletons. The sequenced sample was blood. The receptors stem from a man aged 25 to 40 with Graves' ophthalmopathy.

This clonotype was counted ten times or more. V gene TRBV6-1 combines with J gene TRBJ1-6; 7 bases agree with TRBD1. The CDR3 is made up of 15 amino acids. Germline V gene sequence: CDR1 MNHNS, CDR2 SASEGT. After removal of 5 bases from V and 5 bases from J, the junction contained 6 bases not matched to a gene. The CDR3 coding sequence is TGTGCCAGCAGTCCTATGGGACAGAATAATTCACCCCTCCACTTT. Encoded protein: CASSPMGQNNSPLHF.

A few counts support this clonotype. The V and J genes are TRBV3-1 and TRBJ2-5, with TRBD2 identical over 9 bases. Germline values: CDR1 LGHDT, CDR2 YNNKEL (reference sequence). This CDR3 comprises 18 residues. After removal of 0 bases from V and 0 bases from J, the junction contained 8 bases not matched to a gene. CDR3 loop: CASSQETQLAGDQETQYF. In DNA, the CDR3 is TGTGCCAGCAGCCAAGAGACCCAACTAGCGGGTGACCAAGAGACCCAGTACTTC.

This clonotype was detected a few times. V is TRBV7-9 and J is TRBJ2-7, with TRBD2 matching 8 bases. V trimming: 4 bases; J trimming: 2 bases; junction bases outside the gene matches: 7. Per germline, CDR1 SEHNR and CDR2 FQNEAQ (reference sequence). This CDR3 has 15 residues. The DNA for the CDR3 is TGTGCCAGCAGCTCGATAGCGGGACAAACCTACGAGCAGTACTTC. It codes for CASSSIAGQTYEQYF.

CDR3 sequence (DNA): TGTGCCATCAGTGAGCGGGGTGACTATGGCTACACCTTC. This translates into CAISERGDYGYTF. The chain is built from TRBV10-3 and TRBJ1-2; D unclear. V was cut by 2 bases and J by 3 bases, with 7 bases left in between. The CDR3 spans 13 residues. Germline CDR1 ENHRY, CDR2 SYGVKD.

CDR3 sequence reads: CASTPPPGQGGDTQYF. CDR3 nucleotides: TGTGCCAGCACCCCCCCCCCGGGACAGGGAGGAGATACGCAGTATTTT. V gene TRBV12-3 or TRBV12-4 combines with J gene TRBJ2-3, with 9 bases aligning to TRBD1. This CDR3 is built from 16 residues. Trimming at V came to 7 bases and at J to 5 bases, leaving 13 bases not matched to a gene.

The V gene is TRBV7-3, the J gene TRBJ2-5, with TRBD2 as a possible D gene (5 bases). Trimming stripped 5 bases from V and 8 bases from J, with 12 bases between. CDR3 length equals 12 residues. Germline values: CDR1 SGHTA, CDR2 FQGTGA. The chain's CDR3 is CASSPRTSTQYF. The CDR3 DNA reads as TGTGCCAGCAGCCCCCGCACTAGTACCCAGTACTTC.

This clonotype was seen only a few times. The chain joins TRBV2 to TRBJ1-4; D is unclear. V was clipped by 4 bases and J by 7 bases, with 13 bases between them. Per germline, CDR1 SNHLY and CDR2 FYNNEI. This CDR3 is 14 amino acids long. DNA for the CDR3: TGTGCCAGCAGTGCGGTGGGGTTCGGTGAAAAACTGTTTTTT. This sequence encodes CASSAVGFGEKLFF.

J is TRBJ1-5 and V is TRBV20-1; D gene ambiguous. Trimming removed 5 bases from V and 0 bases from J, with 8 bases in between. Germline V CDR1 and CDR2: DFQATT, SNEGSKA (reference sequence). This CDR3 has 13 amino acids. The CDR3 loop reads CSASDGSNQPQHF. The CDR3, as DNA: TGCAGTGCTTCCGACGGTAGCAATCAGCCCCAGCATTTT.

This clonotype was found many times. CDR3 DNA: TGTGCCAGCAGCCGCCCCGGACTAGCGGGAGGAGGGGAGCAGTTCTTC. This gives the protein CASSRPGLAGGGEQFF. This chain joins TRBV11-1 and TRBJ2-1; TRBD2 matches 14 bases. Germline values: CDR1 SGHAT, CDR2 FQDESV (reference sequence). V was pared by 5 bases and J by 10 bases, with 10 bases of the junction left unmatched. The CDR3 loop spans 16 amino acids.

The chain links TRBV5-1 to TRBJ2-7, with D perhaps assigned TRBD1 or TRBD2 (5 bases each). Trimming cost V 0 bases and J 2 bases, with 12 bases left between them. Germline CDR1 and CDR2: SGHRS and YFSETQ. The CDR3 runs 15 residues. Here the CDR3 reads CASSLGPGPPYEQYF. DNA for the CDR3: TGCGCCAGCAGCTTGGGGCCGGGGCCCCCCTACGAGCAGTACTTC.

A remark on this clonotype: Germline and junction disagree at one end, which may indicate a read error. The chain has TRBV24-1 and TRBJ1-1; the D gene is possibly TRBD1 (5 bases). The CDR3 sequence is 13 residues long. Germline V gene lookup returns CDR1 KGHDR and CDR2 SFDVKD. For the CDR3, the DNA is TGTGCCACCAGTGATTTCTCGGACACTGAAGCTTACTTT. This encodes CATSDFSDTEAYF.

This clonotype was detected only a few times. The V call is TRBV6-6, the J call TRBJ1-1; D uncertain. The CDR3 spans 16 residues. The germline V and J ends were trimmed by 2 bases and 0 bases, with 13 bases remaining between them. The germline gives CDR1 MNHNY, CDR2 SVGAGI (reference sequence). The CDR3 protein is CASSYLAGDMNTEAFF. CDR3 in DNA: TGTGCCAGCAGTTACCTCGCCGGAGATATGAACACTGAAGCTTTCTTT.

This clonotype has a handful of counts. The CDR3 region has the DNA TGTGCCATCAGTGACCAAGGGACTAGCAGGTACGAGCAGTACTTC. Translating gives CAISDQGTSRYEQYF. The chain employs TRBV10-3 and TRBJ2-7; 9 bases map to TRBD2. The CDR3 sequence is 15 residues long. V lost 3 bases and J lost 4; bases outside the gene matches: 7. Germline CDR1 is ENHRY and CDR2 is SYGVKD.

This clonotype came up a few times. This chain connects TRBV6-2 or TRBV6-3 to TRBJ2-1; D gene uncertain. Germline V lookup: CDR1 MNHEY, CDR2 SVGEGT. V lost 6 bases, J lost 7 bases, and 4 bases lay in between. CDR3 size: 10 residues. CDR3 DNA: TGTGCCAGCAGGAAAAATGAGCAGTTCTTC. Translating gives CASRKNEQFF.

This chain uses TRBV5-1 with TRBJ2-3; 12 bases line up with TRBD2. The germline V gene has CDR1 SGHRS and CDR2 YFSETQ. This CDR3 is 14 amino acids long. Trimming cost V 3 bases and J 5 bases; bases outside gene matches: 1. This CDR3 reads CASSSSGRVDTQYF. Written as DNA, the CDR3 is TGCGCCAGCAGCTCTAGCGGGAGGGTAGATACGCAGTATTTT.

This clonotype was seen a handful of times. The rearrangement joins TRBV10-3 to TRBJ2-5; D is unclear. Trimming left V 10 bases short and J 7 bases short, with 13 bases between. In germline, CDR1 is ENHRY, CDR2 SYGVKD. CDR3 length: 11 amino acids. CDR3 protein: CASTQVGTQYF. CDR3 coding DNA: TGTGCCAGCACTCAAGTTGGGACCCAGTACTTC.

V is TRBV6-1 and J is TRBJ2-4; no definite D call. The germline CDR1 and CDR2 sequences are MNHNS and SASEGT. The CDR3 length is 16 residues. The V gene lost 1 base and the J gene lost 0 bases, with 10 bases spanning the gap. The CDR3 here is CASSEGRIRAKNIQYF. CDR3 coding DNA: TGTGCCAGCAGTGAAGGGAGAATCCGAGCCAAAAACATTCAGTACTTC.

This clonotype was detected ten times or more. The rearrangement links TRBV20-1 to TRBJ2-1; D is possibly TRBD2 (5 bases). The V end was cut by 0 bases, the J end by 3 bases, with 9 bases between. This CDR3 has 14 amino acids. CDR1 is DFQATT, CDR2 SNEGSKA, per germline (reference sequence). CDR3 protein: CSARDERDYNEQFF. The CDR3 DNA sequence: TGCAGTGCTAGAGATGAGAGGGACTACAATGAGCAGTTCTTC.

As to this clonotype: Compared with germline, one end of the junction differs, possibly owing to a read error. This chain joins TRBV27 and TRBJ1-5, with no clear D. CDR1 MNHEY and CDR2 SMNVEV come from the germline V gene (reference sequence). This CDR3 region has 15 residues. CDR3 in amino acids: CAGSFKGNGNQPQHF. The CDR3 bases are TGTGCCGGCAGTTTTAAAGGGAATGGCAATCAGCCCCAGCATTTT.

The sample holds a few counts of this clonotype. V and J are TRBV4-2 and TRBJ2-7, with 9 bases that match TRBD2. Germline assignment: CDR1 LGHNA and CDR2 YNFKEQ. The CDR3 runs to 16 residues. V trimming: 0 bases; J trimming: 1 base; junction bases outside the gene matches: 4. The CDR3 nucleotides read TGTGCCAGCAGCCAAGATGCGACTAGCGGTTCCTACGAGCAGTACTTC. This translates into CASSQDATSGSYEQYF.

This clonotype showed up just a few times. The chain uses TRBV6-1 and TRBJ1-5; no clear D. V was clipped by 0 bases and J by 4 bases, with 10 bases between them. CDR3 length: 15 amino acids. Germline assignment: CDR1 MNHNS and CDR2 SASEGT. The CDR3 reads CASSEAGPLNQPQHF. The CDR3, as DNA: TGTGCCAGCAGTGAAGCAGGGCCGCTAAATCAGCCCCAGCATTTT.

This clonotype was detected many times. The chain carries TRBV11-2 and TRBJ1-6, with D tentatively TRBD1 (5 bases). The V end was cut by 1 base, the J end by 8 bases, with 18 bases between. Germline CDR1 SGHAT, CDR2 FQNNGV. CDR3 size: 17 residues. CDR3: CASSLGGASDGDSPLHF. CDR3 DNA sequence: TGTGCCAGCAGCTTAGGTGGGGCAAGCGATGGGGATTCACCCCTCCACTTT.

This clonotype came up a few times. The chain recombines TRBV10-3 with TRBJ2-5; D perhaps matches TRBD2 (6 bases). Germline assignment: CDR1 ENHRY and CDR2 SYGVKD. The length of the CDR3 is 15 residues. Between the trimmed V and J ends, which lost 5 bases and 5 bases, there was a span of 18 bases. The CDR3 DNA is TGTGCCATCAGTTACCGGGACTCTCCTGCGGAGACCCAGTACTTC. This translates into CAISYRDSPAETQYF.

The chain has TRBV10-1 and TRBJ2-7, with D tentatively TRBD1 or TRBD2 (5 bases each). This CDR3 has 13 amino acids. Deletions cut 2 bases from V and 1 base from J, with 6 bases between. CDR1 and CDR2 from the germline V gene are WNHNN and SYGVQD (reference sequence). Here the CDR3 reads CASSEGGSYEQYF. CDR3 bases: TGCGCCAGCAGTGAGGGGGGTTCCTACGAGCAGTACTTC.

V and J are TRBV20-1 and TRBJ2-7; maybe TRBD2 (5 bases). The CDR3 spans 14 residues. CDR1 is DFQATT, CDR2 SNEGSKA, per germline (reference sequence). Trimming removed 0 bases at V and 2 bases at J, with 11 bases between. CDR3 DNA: TGCAGTGCTAGAGACCTACTAGTCACCTACGAGCAGTACTTC. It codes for CSARDLLVTYEQYF.

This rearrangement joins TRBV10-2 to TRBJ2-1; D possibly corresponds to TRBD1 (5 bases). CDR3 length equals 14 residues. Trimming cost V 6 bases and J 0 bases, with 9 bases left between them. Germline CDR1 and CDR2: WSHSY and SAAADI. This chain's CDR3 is CASRSRGSYNEQFF. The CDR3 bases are TGCGCCAGCAGATCTAGGGGCTCCTACAATGAGCAGTTCTTC.

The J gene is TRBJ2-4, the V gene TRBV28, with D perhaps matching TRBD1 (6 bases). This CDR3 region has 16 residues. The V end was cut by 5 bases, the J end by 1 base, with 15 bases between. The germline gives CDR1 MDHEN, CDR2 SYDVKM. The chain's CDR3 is CASSRGTPVAKNIQYF. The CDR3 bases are TGTGCCAGCAGTCGAGGGACACCGGTGGCCAAAAACATTCAGTACTTC.

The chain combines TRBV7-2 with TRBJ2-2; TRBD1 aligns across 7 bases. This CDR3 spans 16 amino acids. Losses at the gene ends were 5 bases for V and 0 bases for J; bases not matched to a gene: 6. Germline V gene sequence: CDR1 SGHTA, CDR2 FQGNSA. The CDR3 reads CASSLRGPTNTGELFF. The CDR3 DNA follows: TGTGCCAGCAGCCTAAGGGGGCCAACGAACACCGGGGAGCTGTTTTTT.

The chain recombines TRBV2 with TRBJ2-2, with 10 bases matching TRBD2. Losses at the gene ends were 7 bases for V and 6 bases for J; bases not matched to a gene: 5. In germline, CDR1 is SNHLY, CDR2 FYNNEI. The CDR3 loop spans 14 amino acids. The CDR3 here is CASTSGRGPGELFF. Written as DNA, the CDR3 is TGTGCCAGCACCAGCGGGAGGGGACCCGGGGAGCTGTTTTTT.

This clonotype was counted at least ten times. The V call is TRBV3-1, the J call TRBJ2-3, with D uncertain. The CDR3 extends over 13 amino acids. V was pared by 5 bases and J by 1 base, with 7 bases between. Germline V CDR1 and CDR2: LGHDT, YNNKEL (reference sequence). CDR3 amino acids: CASSWSGTDTQYF. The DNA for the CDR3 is TGTGCCAGCAGCTGGAGCGGCACAGATACGCAGTATTTT.

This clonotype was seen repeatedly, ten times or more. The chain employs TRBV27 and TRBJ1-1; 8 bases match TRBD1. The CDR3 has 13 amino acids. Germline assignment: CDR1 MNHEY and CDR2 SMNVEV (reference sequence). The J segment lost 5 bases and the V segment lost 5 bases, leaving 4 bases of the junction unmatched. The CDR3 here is CASSQGAGTEAFF. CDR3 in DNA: TGTGCCAGCAGTCAGGGGGCAGGGACTGAAGCTTTCTTT.

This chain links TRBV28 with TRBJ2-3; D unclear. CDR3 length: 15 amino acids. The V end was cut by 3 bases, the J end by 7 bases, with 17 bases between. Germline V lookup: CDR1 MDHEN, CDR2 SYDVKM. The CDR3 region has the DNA TGTGCCAGCAGTTTCCTGAGCGACTCCCTCAATACGCAGTATTTT. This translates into CASSFLSDSLNTQYF.